Below are 32 T cell receptor beta chains sequenced from a single sample in a study of OX40 agonist ivuxolimab in advanced cancers. Only in-frame clones appear in the TCRdb table, and some are missing; sequencing was by immunoSEQ multiplex PCR. The sample includes 85,000 to 100,000 clones, around nine tenths of them seen just once. The sequenced sample was CD4+ or CD8+ T cells sorted from blood, obtained in a trial of the OX40 agonist ivuxolimab. All receptors derive from an adult with an advanced solid tumor such as melanoma, head and neck, liver or kidney cancer.

This clone showed up just a few times. Other DNA variants within this sample encode the same CDR3. V gene TRBV7-2 combines with J gene TRBJ2-5; D remains unclear. Germline CDR1 and CDR2: SGHTA and FQGNSA. The CDR3 length is 12 residues. V dropped 1 base and J dropped 6 bases, with 6 bases sitting between them. The CDR3 spells CASSLDRKTQYF. As DNA, the CDR3 is TGTGCCAGCAGCTTAGACCGTAAGACCCAGTACTTC. The full variable domain, completed using reference TRBV7-2 and TRBJ2-5, is GAGVSQSPSNKVTEKGKDVELRCDPISGHTALYWYRQSLGQGLEFLIYFQGNSAPDKSGLPSDRFSAERTGGSVSTLTIQRTQQEDSAVYLCASSLDRKTQYFGPGTRLLVL.

This chain connects TRBV14 to TRBJ2-7; a weak D match, TRBD1 (6 bases). This CDR3 is 14 amino acids long. Germline CDR1 SGHDN, CDR2 FVKESK. The ends were cut back, 1 base at V and 6 bases at J, with 13 bases in the middle. The CDR3 is CASSQGGGVREQYF. The CDR3 coding sequence is TGTGCCAGCAGCCAAGGTGGGGGCGTACGCGAGCAGTACTTC. The full variable domain, completed using reference TRBV14 and TRBJ2-7, is EAGVTQFPSHSVIEKGQTVTLRCDPISGHDNLYWYRRVMGKEIKFLLHFVKESKQDESGMPNNRFLAERTGGTYSTLKVQPAELEDSGVYFCASSQGGGVREQYFGPGTRLTVT.

This clone is a singleton in its sample. V usage is TRBV30 and J usage is TRBJ2-3, with a possible D match to TRBD2 (5 bases). The V end lost 3 bases, the J end lost 3 bases, and 10 bases lay between the germline ends. The CDR3 runs to 13 residues. Germline assignment: CDR1 GTSNPN and CDR2 SVGIG (reference sequence). CDR3 bases: TGTGCCTGGAGCGGGGAGTGGACAGATACGCAGTATTTT. It is translated as CAWSGEWTDTQYF. Filled out from reference TRBV30 and TRBJ2-3, the complete variable domain reads SQTIHQWPATLVQPVGSPLSLECTVEGTSNPNLYWYRQAAGRGLQLLFYSVGIGQISSEVPQNLSASRPQDRQFILSSKKLLLSDSGFYLCAWSGEWTDTQYFGPGTRLTVL.

The V call is TRBV29-1, the J call TRBJ2-1; TRBD2 aligns across 13 bases. Germline trimming cut 4 bases from V and 0 bases from J; bases unmatched to any gene: 3. Germline CDR1 and CDR2: SQVTM and ANQGSEA. The CDR3 is 16 amino acids. CDR3 DNA: TGCAGCGTTGGACTAGCGGGAGGTCGCTCCTACAATGAGCAGTTCTTC. Amino acid sequence: CSVGLAGGRSYNEQFF.

The J gene is TRBJ2-5, the V gene TRBV5-1, with D perhaps matching TRBD2 (6 bases). Germline CDR1 reads SGHRS; CDR2 reads YFSETQ. V was shortened by 2 bases and J by 1 base, with 15 bases between the two germline ends. The CDR3 totals 16 residues. This CDR3 reads CASSFGLALTQETQYF. The CDR3 nucleotides read TGCGCCAGCAGCTTTGGCCTAGCGCTCACCCAAGAGACCCAGTACTTC.

This clone showed up just a few times. This chain links TRBV28 with TRBJ1-6; D is unresolved. CDR1 and CDR2 from the germline V gene are MDHEN and SYDVKM. CDR3 length: 13 amino acids. V lost 4 bases and J lost 10, with 11 bases in between. CDR3 in amino acids: CASSSRVASPLHF. In nucleotides, the CDR3 is TGTGCCAGCAGTTCAAGGGTTGCATCACCCCTCCACTTT.

The gene calls are TRBV9 and TRBJ1-4, with 7 bases lining up with TRBD1. This CDR3 has 14 amino acids. V dropped 3 bases and J dropped 8; count of bases not matched to a gene: 7. Germline CDR1 reads SGDLS; CDR2 reads YYNGEE. The chain's CDR3 is CASSGNPRGEKLFF. The CDR3 DNA reads as TGTGCCAGCAGCGGGAACCCCAGGGGGGAAAAACTGTTTTTT.

This clone showed up just a few times. The J gene is TRBJ1-2, the V gene TRBV7-2; weak D call: TRBD1 (5 bases). The CDR3 length is 15 residues. The germline CDR1 and CDR2 sequences are SGHTA and FQGNSA. Trimming pared 2 bases from V and 6 bases from J, leaving 16 bases between. In DNA form, the CDR3 reads TGTGCCAGCAGCTTATCTGGTCGGCAGGGAAATGGCTACACCTTC. The encoded protein is CASSLSGRQGNGYTF.

About this clone itself: Other DNA sequences from this sample encode an identical CDR3 as well. The V call is TRBV28, the J call TRBJ2-6; D remains ambiguous. Germline V CDR1 and CDR2: MDHEN, SYDVKM. Trimming took 1 base from V and 0 from J, leaving 13 bases between them. The CDR3 extends over 18 amino acids. DNA for the CDR3: TGTGCCAGCAGTTTATTTCTGGCTGGAAGCTCTGGGGCCAACGTCCTGACTTTC. Translated, it gives CASSLFLAGSSGANVLTF.

The chain carries TRBV5-1 and TRBJ2-5; TRBD2 might be the D (5 bases). This CDR3 has 13 amino acids. Per the germline V gene, CDR1 is SGHRS and CDR2 is YFSETQ. V was pared by 2 bases and J by 2 bases, with 7 bases between. CDR3 in amino acids: CASSFGGQETQYF. The DNA for the CDR3 is TGCGCCAGCAGCTTCGGAGGACAAGAGACCCAGTACTTC. The full variable domain, its missing parts supplied by reference TRBV5-1 and TRBJ2-5, is KAGVTQTPRYLIKTRGQQVTLSCSPISGHRSVSWYQQTPGQGLQFLFEYFSETQRNKGNFPGRFSGRQFSNSRSEMNVSTLELGDSALYLCASSFGGQETQYFGPGTRLLVL.

This chain links TRBV7-9 with TRBJ2-3; D tentatively reads TRBD1 or TRBD2 (5 bases each). V was pared by 1 base and J by 2 bases, with 10 bases between. The germline V gene encodes CDR1 SEHNR and CDR2 FQNEAQ (reference sequence). There are 15 residues in the CDR3. Written as DNA, the CDR3 is TGTGCCAGCAGCTTAGGTGGGGGAGTCACAGATACGCAGTATTTT. Residues: CASSLGGGVTDTQYF.

This chain uses TRBV7-8 with TRBJ2-7, with 7 bases identical to TRBD1. V was clipped by 4 bases and J by 0 bases; unmatched bases: 6. There are 15 residues in the CDR3. The V gene's germline CDR1 is SGHVS and CDR2 FQNEAQ. CDR3 coding DNA: TGTGCCAGCAGCTCACAGGGGCGCCTCTCCTACGAGCAGTACTTC. It translates to CASSSQGRLSYEQYF.

The chain couples TRBV19 to TRBJ2-7, with TRBD2 matching over 12 bases. CDR3 length: 21 amino acids. V was clipped by 3 bases and J by 4 bases; unmatched bases: 22. Germline V lookup: CDR1 LNHDA, CDR2 SQIVND (reference sequence). The CDR3 DNA reads TGTGCCAGTAGTATTAAAACCCTTCTAGCGGGAGGGCCTTTCTTGGGGTACGAGCAGTACTTC. Translation gives CASSIKTLLAGGPFLGYEQYF.

This chain links TRBV2 with TRBJ2-7; TRBD2 is a possible D gene (5 bases). The V gene's germline CDR1 is SNHLY and CDR2 FYNNEI. This CDR3 has 10 residues. V was pared by 9 bases and J by 6 bases, with 9 bases between. The CDR3 reads CASRRIEQYF. In nucleotides, the CDR3 is TGTGCCAGTCGGAGGATCGAGCAGTACTTC.

The chain carries TRBV5-4 and TRBJ2-1; 13 bases align to TRBD2. The CDR3 runs 15 residues. Germline CDR1 and CDR2: SGHNT and YYREEE (reference sequence). The V and J ends lost 1 base and 12 bases, in that order; junction bases with no gene match: 7. CDR3 amino acids: CASSLQGRTSGRQFF. CDR3 sequence (DNA): TGTGCCAGCAGCTTGCAGGGGCGGACTAGCGGGAGGCAGTTCTTC.

The chain employs TRBV19 and TRBJ2-5, with 13 positions matching TRBD2. V shed 5 bases, J shed 5 bases, and the junction held 17 bases outside the gene matches. This CDR3 contains 19 residues. CDR1 is LNHDA and CDR2 is SQIVND in the germline V gene (reference sequence). The DNA for the CDR3 is TGTGCCAGTAGTCCTGGGACTAGCGGGATTCCCCTTTCACGGGAGACCCAGTACTTC. Amino acid sequence: CASSPGTSGIPLSRETQYF.

The chain couples TRBV6-1 to TRBJ2-6, with 9 bases matching TRBD1. Germline lookup yields CDR1 MNHNS and CDR2 SASEGT. CDR3 length: 19 amino acids. With 2 bases clipped from V and 1 base from J, the junction kept 9 bases outside the gene matches. The CDR3 loop is CASSELRFGTGSGANVLTF. The CDR3 nucleotides read TGTGCCAGCAGTGAACTCCGATTCGGGACAGGGTCTGGGGCCAACGTCCTGACTTTC.

A note on this clone: The same CDR3 arises from other DNA sequences in this sample as well. This rearrangement joins TRBV5-1 to TRBJ2-3, with a possible D match to TRBD2 (6 bases). This CDR3 is 13 amino acids long. Per germline, CDR1 SGHRS and CDR2 YFSETQ. Trimming pared 0 bases from V and 6 bases from J, leaving 8 bases between. In DNA form, the CDR3 reads TGCGCCAGCAGCTTGGGTCGGGGGGATACGCAGTATTTT. This gives the protein CASSLGRGDTQYF.

The genes are TRBV18 and TRBJ2-1; 10 nucleotides line up with TRBD2. CDR3 length: 13 residues. V was clipped by 3 bases and J by 14 bases; unmatched bases: 7. The germline gives CDR1 KGHSH, CDR2 LQKENI. CDR3 nucleotides: TGTGCCAGCTCACCGGGACTAGCGCCAGGGGAGTTCTTC. Translated: CASSPGLAPGEFF.

Relative to its sample, this clone is medium-sized (0.01 to 0.1%). The gene calls are TRBV27 and TRBJ1-1; D not resolved. Germline values: CDR1 MNHEY, CDR2 SMNVEV (reference sequence). The CDR3 consists of 15 residues. V was pared by 4 bases and J by 0 bases, with 12 bases between. The CDR3 region has the DNA TGTGCCAGCAGTTCCTCCCCCCTCATGAACACTGAAGCTTTCTTT. This gives the protein CASSSSPLMNTEAFF.

The V gene is TRBV4-3, the J gene TRBJ1-1; no reliable D call. The V gene lost 0 bases and the J gene lost 0 bases, with 5 bases spanning the gap. This CDR3 spans 14 amino acids. Per the germline V gene, CDR1 is LGHNA and CDR2 is YSLEER. In DNA, the CDR3 is TGCGCCAGCAGCCAAGATCCCCTGAACACTGAAGCTTTCTTT. The encoded protein is CASSQDPLNTEAFF.

V gene TRBV27 combines with J gene TRBJ2-7, with 7 positions matching TRBD1. The germline V gene encodes CDR1 MNHEY and CDR2 SMNVEV (reference sequence). The CDR3 spans 15 residues. The trim removed 2 bases at V and 3 bases at J, leaving 7 bases unmatched. CDR3 protein: CASSLRATGSYEQYF. The CDR3 DNA reads TGTGCCAGCAGTTTAAGGGCGACAGGGAGCTACGAGCAGTACTTC.

The chain employs TRBV5-4 and TRBJ2-5, with TRBD2 matching over 8 bases. Germline V gives CDR1 SGHNT, CDR2 YYREEE (reference sequence). Unmatched junction bases numbered 11, after V lost 3 bases and J lost 1 base. CDR3 length equals 17 residues. Here the CDR3 reads CASSSTGGGGPQETQYF. DNA of the CDR3: TGTGCCAGCAGCTCCACCGGGGGGGGCGGGCCCCAAGAGACCCAGTACTTC.

The genes are TRBV7-6 and TRBJ2-1; no reliable D call. V lost 2 bases and J lost 6, with 17 bases in between. CDR1 and CDR2 (germline): SGHVS, FNYEAQ. The CDR3 has 16 amino acids. CDR3 amino acids: CASSLFQAQVRNEQFF. The CDR3 coding sequence is TGTGCCAGCAGCTTATTCCAAGCTCAGGTTCGCAATGAGCAGTTCTTC.

The J gene is TRBJ2-2, the V gene TRBV18; the D is unclear. Germline assignment: CDR1 KGHSH and CDR2 LQKENI. The length of the CDR3 is 13 residues. V shed 2 bases and J shed 8 bases, with 9 bases lying between them. The CDR3 loop is CASSPAWDGELFF. The DNA of the CDR3 is TGTGCCAGCTCACCAGCTTGGGATGGGGAGCTGTTTTTT.

V gene TRBV19 combines with J gene TRBJ1-3; D is ambiguous. V was pared by 4 bases and J by 1 base, with 14 bases between. The CDR3 has 16 residues. CDR1 LNHDA and CDR2 SQIVND come from the germline V gene (reference sequence). In DNA, the CDR3 is TGTGCCAGTAGTACCCAAAGGGTTACATCTGGAAACACCATATATTTT. Residues: CASSTQRVTSGNTIYF. Together with reference TRBV19 and TRBJ1-3, the CDR3 gives the full variable domain: DGGITQSPKYLFRKEGQNVTLSCEQNLNHDAMYWYRQDPGQGLRLIYYSQIVNDFQKGDIAEGYSVSREKKESFPLTVTSAQKNPTAFYLCASSTQRVTSGNTIYFGEGSWLTVV.

The chain recombines TRBV19 with TRBJ2-1; TRBD1 aligns across 10 bases. Germline CDR1 reads LNHDA; CDR2 reads SQIVND (reference sequence). With V trimmed by 3 bases and J by 9 bases, 11 bases remained unmatched. This CDR3 has 16 residues. CDR3: CASSMLLRTGGGEQFF. The CDR3 DNA follows: TGTGCCAGTAGTATGCTCCTTCGGACAGGGGGTGGTGAGCAGTTCTTC.

The chain carries TRBV9 and TRBJ2-2; 10 nucleotides line up with TRBD2. The CDR3 loop spans 16 amino acids. V was clipped by 3 bases and J by 6 bases; unmatched bases: 8. Germline V lookup: CDR1 SGDLS, CDR2 YYNGEE. CDR3 loop: CASSGRASGSPGELFF. The CDR3 DNA reads TGTGCCAGCAGCGGACGGGCTAGCGGGAGTCCCGGGGAGCTGTTTTTT.

The chain couples TRBV6-1 to TRBJ2-7, with D perhaps being TRBD1 or TRBD2 (6 bases each). Trimming cost V 4 bases and J 4 bases, with 14 bases left between them. The CDR3 extends over 14 amino acids. The V gene's germline CDR1 is MNHNS and CDR2 SASEGT. The CDR3 DNA reads TGTGCCAGCAGTGTACCGGGGGCGGTATACGAGCAGTACTTC. It translates to CASSVPGAVYEQYF.

The chain recombines TRBV6-1 with TRBJ2-7, with TRBD2 matching over 8 bases. Looked up from germline, CDR1 is MNHNS and CDR2 is SASEGT. V shed 5 bases, J shed 11 bases, and the junction held 8 bases outside the gene matches. The CDR3 extends over 12 amino acids. The CDR3 nucleotides are TGTGCCAGCAGTCCCCCAAGCGGGAGAAAGTACTTC. Translation: CASSPPSGRKYF.

This chain connects TRBV19 to TRBJ2-5, with a tentative D call TRBD1 (8 bases). Trimming pared 3 bases from V and 4 bases from J, leaving 18 bases between. Germline assignment: CDR1 LNHDA and CDR2 SQIVND (reference sequence). The CDR3 totals 16 residues. CDR3 in DNA: TGTGCCAGTAGTATGTCGTGGACAGGGAGGGGAGAGACCCAGTACTTC. Its translation: CASSMSWTGRGETQYF.

The chain couples TRBV12-1 to TRBJ2-1; the table calls TRBD2, which could not be checked here. TRBV12-1 is given as a pseudogene. This CDR3 spans 16 amino acids. The CDR3 DNA reads TGTGCCAGCAGCTTTGAGCGGGAAAGCTCCTACAATGAGCAGTTCTTC. Residues: CASSFERESSYNEQFF.